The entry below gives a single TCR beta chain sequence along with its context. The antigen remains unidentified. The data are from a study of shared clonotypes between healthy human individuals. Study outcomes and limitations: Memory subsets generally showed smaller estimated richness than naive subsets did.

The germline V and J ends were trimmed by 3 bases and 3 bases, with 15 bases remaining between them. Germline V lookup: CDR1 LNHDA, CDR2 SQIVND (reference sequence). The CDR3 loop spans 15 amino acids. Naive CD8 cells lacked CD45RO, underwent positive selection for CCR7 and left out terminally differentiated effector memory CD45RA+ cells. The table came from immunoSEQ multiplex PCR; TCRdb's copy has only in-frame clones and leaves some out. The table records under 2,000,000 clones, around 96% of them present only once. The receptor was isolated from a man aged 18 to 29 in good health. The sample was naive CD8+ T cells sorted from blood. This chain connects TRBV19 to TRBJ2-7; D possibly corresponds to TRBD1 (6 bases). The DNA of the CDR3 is TGTGCCAGTAGTATCCTGACAGGCTTTAACTACGAGCAGTACTTC. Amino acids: CASSILTGFNYEQYF.